The clone carrying this T cell receptor (beta chain) has only a few counts. What it recognizes is unknown. This record comes from a study of identical twins. TCRdb re-called the 5' RACE reads with MiXCR, one entry per CDR3 protein. Of 1.5 million to 2 million distinct CDR3 sequences in the sample, around 33% were seen once. V lost 8 bases to trimming and J lost 3 bases, with 17 bases between them. There are 14 residues in the CDR3. The germline V gene has CDR1 SNHLY and CDR2 FYNNEI. Findings of the study overall: Out-of-frame alpha sequences that twins shared showed excess low generation probability.

The clonotype originates from a newborn girl in good health. The J gene is TRBJ2-7, the V gene TRBV2; D may be TRBD2 (7 bases). Sequencing was performed on cord blood. The CDR3 sequence is CASEKGGVYYEQYF. The DNA for the CDR3 is TGTGCCAGCGAGAAGGGGGGGGTCTACTACGAGCAGTACTTC.